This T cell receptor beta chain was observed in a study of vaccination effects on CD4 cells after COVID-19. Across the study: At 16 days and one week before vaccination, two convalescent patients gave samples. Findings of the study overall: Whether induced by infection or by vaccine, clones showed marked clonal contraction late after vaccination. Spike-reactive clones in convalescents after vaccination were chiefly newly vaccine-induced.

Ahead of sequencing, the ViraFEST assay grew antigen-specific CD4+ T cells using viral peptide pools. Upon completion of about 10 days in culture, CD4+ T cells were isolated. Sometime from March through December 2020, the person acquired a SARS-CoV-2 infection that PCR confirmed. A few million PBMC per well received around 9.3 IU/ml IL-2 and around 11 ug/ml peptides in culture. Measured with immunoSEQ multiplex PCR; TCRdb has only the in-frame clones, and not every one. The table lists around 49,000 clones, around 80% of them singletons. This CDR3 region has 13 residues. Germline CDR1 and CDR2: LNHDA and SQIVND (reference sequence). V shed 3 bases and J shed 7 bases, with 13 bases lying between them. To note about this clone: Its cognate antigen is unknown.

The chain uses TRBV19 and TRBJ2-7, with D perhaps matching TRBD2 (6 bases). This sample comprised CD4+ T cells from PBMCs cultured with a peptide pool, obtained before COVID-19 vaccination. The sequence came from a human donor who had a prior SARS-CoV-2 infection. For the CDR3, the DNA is TGTGCCAGTAGTATGACGGGGGTATGGGAGCAGTACTTC. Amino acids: CASSMTGVWEQYF.